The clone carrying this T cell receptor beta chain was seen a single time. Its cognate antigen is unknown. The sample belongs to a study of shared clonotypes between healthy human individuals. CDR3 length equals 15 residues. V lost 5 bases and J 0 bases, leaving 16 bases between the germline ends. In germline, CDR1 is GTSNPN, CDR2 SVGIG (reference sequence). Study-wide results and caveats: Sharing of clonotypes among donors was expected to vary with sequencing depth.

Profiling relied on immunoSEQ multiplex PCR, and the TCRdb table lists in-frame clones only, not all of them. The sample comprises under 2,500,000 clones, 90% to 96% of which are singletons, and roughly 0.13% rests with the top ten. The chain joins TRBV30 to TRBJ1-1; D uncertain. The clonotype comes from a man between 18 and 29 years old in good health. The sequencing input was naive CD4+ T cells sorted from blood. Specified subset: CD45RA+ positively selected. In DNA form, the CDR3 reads TGTGCCTGGGCCTCGGGGATCCTCATGAACACTGAAGCTTTCTTT. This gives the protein CAWASGILMNTEAFF.